This TCR beta chain appears in the sequencing data of a study of shared clonotypes between healthy human individuals. The CDR3 has 18 residues. Germline V CDR1 and CDR2: LGHNA, YSLEER. Trimming at V came to 4 bases and at J to 8 bases, leaving 19 bases not matched to a gene. Produced via immunoSEQ multiplex PCR; TCRdb's table is partial and in-frame only. Among 2.3 million or so clones listed, 85% to 95% were seen once. J is TRBJ2-3 and V is TRBV4-3; 9 bases align to TRBD2. Sequenced material: naive CD4+ T cells from PBMCs. Subset given: CD45RA+ positively selected. The sequence derives from a man aged 18 to 30 in good health. Some clones in this sample may be carry-over from other donors' samples. CDR3 in DNA: TGCGCCAGCAGCCGCAAGGGCTCGGTAGCGGGAGACGCAGGTACGCAGTATTTT. This translates into CASSRKGSVAGDAGTQYF.